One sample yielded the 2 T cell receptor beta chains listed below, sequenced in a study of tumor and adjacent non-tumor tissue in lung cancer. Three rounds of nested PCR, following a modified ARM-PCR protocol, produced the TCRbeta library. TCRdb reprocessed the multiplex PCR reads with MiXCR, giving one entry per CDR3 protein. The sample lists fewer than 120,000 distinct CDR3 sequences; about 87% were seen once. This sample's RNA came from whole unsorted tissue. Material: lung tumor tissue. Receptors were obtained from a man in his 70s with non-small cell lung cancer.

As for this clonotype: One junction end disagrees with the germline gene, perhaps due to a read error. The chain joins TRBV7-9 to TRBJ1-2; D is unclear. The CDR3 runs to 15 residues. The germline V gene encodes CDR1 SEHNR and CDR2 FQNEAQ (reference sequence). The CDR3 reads CVSSLDAPSPYDYTF. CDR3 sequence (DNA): TGTGTCAGCAGCTTAGATGCGCCTTCACCCTATGACTACACCTTC.

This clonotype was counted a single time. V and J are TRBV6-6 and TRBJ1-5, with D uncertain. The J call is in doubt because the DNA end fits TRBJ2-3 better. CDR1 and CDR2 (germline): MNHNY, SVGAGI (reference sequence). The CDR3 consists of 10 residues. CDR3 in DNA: TGTGCCAGCAGTTATCAGTCCCAGTATTTT. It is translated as CASSYQSQYF.